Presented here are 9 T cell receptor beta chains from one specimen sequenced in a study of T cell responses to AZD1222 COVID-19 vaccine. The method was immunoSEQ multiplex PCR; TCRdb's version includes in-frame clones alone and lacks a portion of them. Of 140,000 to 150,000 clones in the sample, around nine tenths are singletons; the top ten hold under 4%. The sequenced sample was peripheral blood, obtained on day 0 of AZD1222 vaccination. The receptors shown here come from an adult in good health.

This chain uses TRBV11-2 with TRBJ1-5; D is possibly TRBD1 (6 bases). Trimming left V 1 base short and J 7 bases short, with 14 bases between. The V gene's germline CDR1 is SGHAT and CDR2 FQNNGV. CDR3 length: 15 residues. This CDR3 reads CASSLVGGGGQPQHF. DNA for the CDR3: TGTGCCAGCAGCTTAGTGGGGGGCGGGGGGCAGCCCCAGCATTTT.

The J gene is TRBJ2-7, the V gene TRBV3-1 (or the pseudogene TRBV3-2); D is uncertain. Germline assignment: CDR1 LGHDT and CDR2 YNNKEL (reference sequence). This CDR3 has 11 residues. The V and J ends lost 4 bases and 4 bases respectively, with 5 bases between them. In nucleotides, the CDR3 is TGTGCCAGCAGCCCGCTATACGAGCAGTACTTC. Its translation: CASSPLYEQYF.

CDR3 DNA: TGTGCCAGCAGCTTAGGGGTAGGGCTAGCGGGGAACAATGAGCAGTTCTTC. Translated, it gives CASSLGVGLAGNNEQFF. The gene calls are TRBV11-3 and TRBJ2-1; TRBD2 matches at 9 bases. Germline V gene lookup returns CDR1 SGHNT and CDR2 YENEEA. CDR3 length: 17 residues. With 1 base clipped from V and 5 bases from J, the junction kept 9 bases outside the gene matches.

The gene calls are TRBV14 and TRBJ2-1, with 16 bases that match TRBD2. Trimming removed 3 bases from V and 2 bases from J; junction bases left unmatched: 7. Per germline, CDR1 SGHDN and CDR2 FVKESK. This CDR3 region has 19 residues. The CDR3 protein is CASSHLGLAGGPAYNEQFF. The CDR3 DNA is TGTGCCAGCAGCCACCTGGGACTAGCGGGAGGGCCGGCCTACAATGAGCAGTTCTTC.

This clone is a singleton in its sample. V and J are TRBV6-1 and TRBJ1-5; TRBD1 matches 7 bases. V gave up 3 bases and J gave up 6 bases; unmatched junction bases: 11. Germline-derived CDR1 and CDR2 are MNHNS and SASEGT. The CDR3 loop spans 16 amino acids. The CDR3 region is CASSDSSQGVRQPQHF. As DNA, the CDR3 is TGTGCCAGCAGTGATAGTTCCCAGGGGGTGCGTCAGCCCCAGCATTTT.

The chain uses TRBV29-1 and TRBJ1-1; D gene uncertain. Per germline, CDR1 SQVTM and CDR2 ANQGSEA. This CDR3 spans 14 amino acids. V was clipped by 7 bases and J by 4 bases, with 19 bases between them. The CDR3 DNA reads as TGCAGCGCCGCTACGGGCGGAGCGGGCACTGAAGCTTTCTTT. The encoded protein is CSAATGGAGTEAFF.

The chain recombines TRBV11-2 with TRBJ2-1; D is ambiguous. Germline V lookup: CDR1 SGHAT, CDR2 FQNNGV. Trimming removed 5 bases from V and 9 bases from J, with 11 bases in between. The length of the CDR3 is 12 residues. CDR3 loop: CASSQKGLEQFF. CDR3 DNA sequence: TGTGCCAGCAGCCAAAAAGGTCTTGAGCAGTTCTTC.

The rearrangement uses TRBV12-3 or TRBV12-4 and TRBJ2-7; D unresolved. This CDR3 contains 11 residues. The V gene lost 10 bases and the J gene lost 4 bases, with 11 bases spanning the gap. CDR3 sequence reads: CATSRFYEQYF. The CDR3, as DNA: TGTGCCACGAGCCGATTTTACGAGCAGTACTTC.

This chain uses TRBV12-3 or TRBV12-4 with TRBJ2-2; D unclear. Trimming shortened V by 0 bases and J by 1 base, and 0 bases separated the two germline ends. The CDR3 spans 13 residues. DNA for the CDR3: TGTGCCAGCAGTTTAGCGAACACCGGGGAGCTGTTTTTT. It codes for CASSLANTGELFF.